The rows below give T cell receptor beta chains drawn from one sample of a study of memory CD4+ T cells and cytomegalovirus serostatus. Some clones are missing from TCRdb's copy, which holds only in-frame ones; the method was immunoSEQ multiplex PCR. The table has around 63,000 clones, 70% to 80% seen once. Sequencing was done on a sample of memory CD4+ T cells from blood. The origin of the receptors is an adult in good health and CMV-seropositive. CDR3s leave out the opening cysteine and the closing phenylalanine or tryptophan. The D gene is left open where the match is weak. Not every row has a clone size; where given, it reads once, few, many or a size class.

clone size: .; V gene: TRBV19; D gene: .; J gene: TRBJ1-3; CDR3 protein: ATRRDSGNTIY
clone size: few; V gene: TRBV6-1; D gene: TRBD1; J gene: TRBJ1-5; CDR3 protein: ASSDYRGRLLPQH
clone size: .; V gene: TRBV5-1; D gene: TRBD2; J gene: TRBJ2-1; CDR3 protein: ASSLRLAGGPSRNEQF
clone size: .; V gene: TRBV11-2; D gene: TRBD2; J gene: TRBJ2-7; CDR3 protein: ASSSTPGGYEQY
clone size: .; V gene: TRBV7-2; D gene: .; J gene: TRBJ2-1; CDR3 protein: ASSPPGTMFVEQF
clone size: .; V gene: TRBV7-2; D gene: .; J gene: TRBJ1-5; CDR3 protein: ASSLGTYQPQH
clone size: once; V gene: TRBV6-1; D gene: .; J gene: TRBJ2-2; CDR3 protein: ASRVINTGELF
clone size: .; V gene: TRBV10-3; D gene: .; J gene: TRBJ1-2; CDR3 protein: AISGGGGGYT
clone size: .; V gene: TRBV19; D gene: TRBD2; J gene: TRBJ2-1; CDR3 protein: ASSLGGSTLEQF
clone size: once; V gene: TRBV7-2; D gene: .; J gene: TRBJ1-3; CDR3 protein: ASRPGSGHTIY
clone size: .; V gene: TRBV4-1; D gene: TRBD1; J gene: TRBJ1-2; CDR3 protein: ASSPSQGNNYGYT
clone size: .; V gene: TRBV6-5; D gene: TRBD1; J gene: TRBJ1-1; CDR3 protein: ASSYEGAGTEAF
clone size: .; V gene: TRBV5-4; D gene: .; J gene: TRBJ2-1; CDR3 protein: ASSLDPSSYNEQF
clone size: .; V gene: TRBV2; D gene: TRBD2; J gene: TRBJ2-3; CDR3 protein: ASRTSGGGTDTQY
clone size: .; V gene: TRBV6-1; D gene: .; J gene: TRBJ2-5; CDR3 protein: ASSEGPQETQY
clone size: .; V gene: TRBV15; D gene: .; J gene: TRBJ1-5; CDR3 protein: ATSRDATGPNQPQH
clone size: .; V gene: TRBV7-9; D gene: .; J gene: TRBJ1-3; CDR3 protein: VTPSAGNTIY
clone size: .; V gene: TRBV7-2; D gene: .; J gene: TRBJ2-4; CDR3 protein: ASSSRRGVAKNIQY
clone size: .; V gene: TRBV9; D gene: TRBD2; J gene: TRBJ2-7; CDR3 protein: ASSPTSDEQY
clone size: .; V gene: TRBV5-1; D gene: TRBD1; J gene: TRBJ1-1; CDR3 protein: ASSFETGQGNEAF
clone size: .; V gene: TRBV28; D gene: TRBD2; J gene: TRBJ2-7; CDR3 protein: ASSPTAGLAGDYEQY
clone size: .; V gene: TRBV9; D gene: TRBD2; J gene: TRBJ2-3; CDR3 protein: ASTGTSGTDTQY
clone size: .; V gene: TRBV9; D gene: .; J gene: TRBJ1-5; CDR3 protein: ASSVDSGNQPQH
clone size: .; V gene: TRBV7-3; D gene: .; J gene: TRBJ2-2; CDR3 protein: ASSAQHSTGELF
clone size: .; V gene: TRBV28; D gene: .; J gene: TRBJ1-4; CDR3 protein: ASSAGGRVDKLF
clone size: .; V gene: TRBV29-1; D gene: .; J gene: TRBJ1-2; CDR3 protein: SVGTSNYGYT
clone size: .; V gene: TRBV18; D gene: .; J gene: TRBJ2-2; CDR3 protein: ASSALSGELF
clone size: .; V gene: TRBV2; D gene: TRBD1; J gene: TRBJ2-3; CDR3 protein: ASSATELTGRRD
clone size: .; V gene: TRBV5-8; D gene: .; J gene: TRBJ2-1; CDR3 protein: ASSLGDARWGEQF
clone size: .; V gene: TRBV5-6; D gene: TRBD1; J gene: TRBJ1-1; CDR3 protein: ASSPDRGGYTEAF
clone size: .; V gene: TRBV5-6; D gene: .; J gene: TRBJ1-4; CDR3 protein: ASSLSDGEKLF
clone size: .; V gene: TRBV6-6; D gene: .; J gene: TRBJ2-1; CDR3 protein: ASSPVDEQF
clone size: few; V gene: TRBV2; D gene: TRBD2; J gene: TRBJ2-2; CDR3 protein: ASNPLVGGGGELF
clone size: once; V gene: TRBV19; D gene: TRBD1; J gene: TRBJ1-4; CDR3 protein: ASTGDRGDEKLF
clone size: .; V gene: TRBV7-2; D gene: .; J gene: TRBJ1-3; CDR3 protein: ASSNTGTGNTIY
clone size: few; V gene: TRBV28; D gene: .; J gene: TRBJ1-4; CDR3 protein: ASIPRGAVEKLF
clone size: .; V gene: TRBV29-1; D gene: .; J gene: TRBJ2-3; CDR3 protein: SVKRGLTDTQY
clone size: .; V gene: TRBV7-2; D gene: .; J gene: TRBJ2-4; CDR3 protein: ASSLWYSPGQNIQY
clone size: medium-sized; V gene: TRBV10-2; D gene: .; J gene: TRBJ1-1; CDR3 protein: ASSGRDTEAF
clone size: .; V gene: TRBV28; D gene: TRBD1; J gene: TRBJ2-7; CDR3 protein: ASIGDRAYEQY
clone size: .; V gene: TRBV9; D gene: TRBD2; J gene: TRBJ2-5; CDR3 protein: ASSPETSIKTQY
clone size: few; V gene: TRBV27; D gene: .; J gene: TRBJ2-2; CDR3 protein: ASSWGWDTGELF
clone size: few; V gene: TRBV15; D gene: .; J gene: TRBJ2-1; CDR3 protein: ATSRAQYNEQF
clone size: few; V gene: TRBV5-1; D gene: .; J gene: TRBJ2-3; CDR3 protein: ASSLITADTQY
clone size: .; V gene: TRBV11-1; D gene: .; J gene: TRBJ2-7; CDR3 protein: ASSLTYEQY